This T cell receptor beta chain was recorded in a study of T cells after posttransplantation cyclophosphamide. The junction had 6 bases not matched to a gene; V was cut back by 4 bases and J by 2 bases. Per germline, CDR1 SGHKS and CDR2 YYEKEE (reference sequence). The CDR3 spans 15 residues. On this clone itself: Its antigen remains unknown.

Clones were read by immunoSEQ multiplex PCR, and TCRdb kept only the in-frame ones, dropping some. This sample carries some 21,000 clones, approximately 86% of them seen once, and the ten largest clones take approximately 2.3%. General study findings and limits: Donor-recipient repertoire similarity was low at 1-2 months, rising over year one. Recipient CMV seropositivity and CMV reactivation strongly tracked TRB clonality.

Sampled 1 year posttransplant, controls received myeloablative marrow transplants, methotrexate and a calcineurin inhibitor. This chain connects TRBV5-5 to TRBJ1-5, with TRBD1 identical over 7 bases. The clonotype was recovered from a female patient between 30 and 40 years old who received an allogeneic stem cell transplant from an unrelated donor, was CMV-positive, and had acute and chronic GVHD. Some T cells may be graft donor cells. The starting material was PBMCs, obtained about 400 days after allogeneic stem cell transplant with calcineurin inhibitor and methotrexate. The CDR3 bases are TGTGCCAGCAGCCCTACGGGACAGCGCAATCAGCCCCAGCATTTT. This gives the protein CASSPTGQRNQPQHF.